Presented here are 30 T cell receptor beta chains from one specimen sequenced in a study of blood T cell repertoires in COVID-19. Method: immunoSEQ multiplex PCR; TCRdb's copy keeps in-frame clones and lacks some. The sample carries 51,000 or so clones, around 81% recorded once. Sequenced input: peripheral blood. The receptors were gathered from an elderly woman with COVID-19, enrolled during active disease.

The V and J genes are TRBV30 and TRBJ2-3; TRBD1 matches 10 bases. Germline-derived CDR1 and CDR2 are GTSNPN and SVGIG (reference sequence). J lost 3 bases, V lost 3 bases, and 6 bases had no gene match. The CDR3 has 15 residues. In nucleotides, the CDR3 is TGTGCCTGGAGCGCCGGGACAGGGGTGACAGATACGCAGTATTTT. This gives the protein CAWSAGTGVTDTQYF. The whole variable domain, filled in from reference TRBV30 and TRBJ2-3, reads SQTIHQWPATLVQPVGSPLSLECTVEGTSNPNLYWYRQAAGRGLQLLFYSVGIGQISSEVPQNLSASRPQDRQFILSSKKLLLSDSGFYLCAWSAGTGVTDTQYFGPGTRLTVL.

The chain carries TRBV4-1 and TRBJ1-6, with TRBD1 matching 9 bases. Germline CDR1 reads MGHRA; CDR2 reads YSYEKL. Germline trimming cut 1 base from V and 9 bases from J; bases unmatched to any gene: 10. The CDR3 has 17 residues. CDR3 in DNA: TGCGCCAGCAGCCAAGCTACAGGGGGCGTCCGCAGTTCACCCCTCCACTTT. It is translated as CASSQATGGVRSSPLHF.

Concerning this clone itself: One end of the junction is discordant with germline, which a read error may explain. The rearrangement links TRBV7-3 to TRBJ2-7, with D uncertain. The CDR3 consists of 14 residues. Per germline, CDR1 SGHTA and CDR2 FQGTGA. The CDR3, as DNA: TGTGCCAGCAGCATAACCGGTCTAGTTAGCGAGCAGTACTTC. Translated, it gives CASSITGLVSEQYF.

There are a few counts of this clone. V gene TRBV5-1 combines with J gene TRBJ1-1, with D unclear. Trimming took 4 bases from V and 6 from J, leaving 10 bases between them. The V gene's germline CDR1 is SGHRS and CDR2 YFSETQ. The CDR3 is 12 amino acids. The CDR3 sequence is CASSPFGAEAFF. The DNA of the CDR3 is TGCGCCAGCAGCCCTTTCGGGGCTGAAGCTTTCTTT.

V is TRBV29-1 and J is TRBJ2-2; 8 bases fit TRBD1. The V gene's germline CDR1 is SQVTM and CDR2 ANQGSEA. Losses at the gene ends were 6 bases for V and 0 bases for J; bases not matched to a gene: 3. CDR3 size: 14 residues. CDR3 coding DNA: TGCAGCGTCTCGACAGGGGCGAACACCGGGGAGCTGTTTTTT. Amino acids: CSVSTGANTGELFF.

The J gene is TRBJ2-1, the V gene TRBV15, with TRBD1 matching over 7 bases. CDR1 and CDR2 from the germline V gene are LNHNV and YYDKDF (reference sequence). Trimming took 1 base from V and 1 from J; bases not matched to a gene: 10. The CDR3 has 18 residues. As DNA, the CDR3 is TGTGCCACCAGCAGAGCCCGGGACAGCTATCGGTCCTACAATGAGCAGTTCTTC. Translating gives CATSRARDSYRSYNEQFF.

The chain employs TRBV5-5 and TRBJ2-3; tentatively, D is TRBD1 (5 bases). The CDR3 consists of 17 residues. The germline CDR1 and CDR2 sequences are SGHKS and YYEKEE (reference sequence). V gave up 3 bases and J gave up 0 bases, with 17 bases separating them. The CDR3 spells CASSSAGSGFSTDTQYF. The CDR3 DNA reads TGTGCCAGCAGCTCGGCAGGGTCTGGATTCAGCACAGATACGCAGTATTTT.

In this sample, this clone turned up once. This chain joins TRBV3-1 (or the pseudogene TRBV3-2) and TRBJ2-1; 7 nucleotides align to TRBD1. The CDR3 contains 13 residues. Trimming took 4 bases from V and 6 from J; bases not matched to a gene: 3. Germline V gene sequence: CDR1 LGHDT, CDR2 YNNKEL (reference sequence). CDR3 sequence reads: CASSLSGGNEQFF. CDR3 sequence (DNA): TGTGCCAGCAGCCTTTCAGGGGGCAATGAGCAGTTCTTC.

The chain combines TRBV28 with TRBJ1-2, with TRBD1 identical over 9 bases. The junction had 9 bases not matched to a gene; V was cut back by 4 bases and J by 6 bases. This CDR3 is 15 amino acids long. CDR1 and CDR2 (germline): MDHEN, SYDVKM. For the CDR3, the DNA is TGTGCCAGCAGTTCGACCGGGACAGGGCGGAATGGCTACACCTTC. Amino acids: CASSSTGTGRNGYTF.

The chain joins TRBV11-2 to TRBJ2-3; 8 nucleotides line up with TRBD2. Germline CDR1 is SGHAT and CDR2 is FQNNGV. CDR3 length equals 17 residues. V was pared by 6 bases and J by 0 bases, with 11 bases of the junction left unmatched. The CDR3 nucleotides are TGTGCCAGCAGGGAGGGGGGACTAGAGACCAGCACAGATACGCAGTATTTT. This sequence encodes CASREGGLETSTDTQYF.

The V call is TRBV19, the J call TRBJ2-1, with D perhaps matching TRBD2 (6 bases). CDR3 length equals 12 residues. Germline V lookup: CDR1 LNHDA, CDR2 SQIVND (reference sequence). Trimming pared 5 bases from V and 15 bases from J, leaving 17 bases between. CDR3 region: CASSPLRERPFF. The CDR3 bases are TGTGCCAGTAGTCCCCTCCGGGAGAGACCGTTCTTC.

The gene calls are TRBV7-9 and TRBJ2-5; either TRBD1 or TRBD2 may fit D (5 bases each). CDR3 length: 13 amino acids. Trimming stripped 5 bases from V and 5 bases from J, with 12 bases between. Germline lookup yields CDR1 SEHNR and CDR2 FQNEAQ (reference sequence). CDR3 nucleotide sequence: TGTGCCAGCAGCAGGGGAGACTGGGAGACCCAGTACTTC. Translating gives CASSRGDWETQYF. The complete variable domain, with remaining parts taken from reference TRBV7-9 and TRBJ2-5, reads DTGVSQNPRHKITKRGQNVTFRCDPISEHNRLYWYRQTLGQGPEFLTYFQNEAQLEKSRLLSDRFSAERPKGSFSTLEIQRTEQGDSAMYLCASSRGDWETQYFGPGTRLLVL.

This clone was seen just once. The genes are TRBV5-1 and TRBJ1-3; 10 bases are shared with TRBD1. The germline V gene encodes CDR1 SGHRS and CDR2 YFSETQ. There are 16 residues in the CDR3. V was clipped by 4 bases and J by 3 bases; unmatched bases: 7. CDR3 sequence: CASSIRQGASGNTIYF. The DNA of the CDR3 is TGCGCCAGCAGCATACGACAGGGGGCAAGTGGAAACACCATATATTTT.

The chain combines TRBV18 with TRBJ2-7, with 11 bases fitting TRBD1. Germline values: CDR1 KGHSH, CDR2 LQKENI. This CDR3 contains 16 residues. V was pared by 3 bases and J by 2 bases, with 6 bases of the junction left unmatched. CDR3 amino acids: CASSPDQGQGAYEQYF. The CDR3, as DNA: TGTGCCAGCTCACCGGACCAGGGACAGGGGGCCTACGAGCAGTACTTC.

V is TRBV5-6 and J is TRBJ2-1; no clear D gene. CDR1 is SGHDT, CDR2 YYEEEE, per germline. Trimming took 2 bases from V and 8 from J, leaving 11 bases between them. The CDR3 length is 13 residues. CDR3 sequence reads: CASSFWARDEQFF. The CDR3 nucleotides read TGTGCCAGCAGCTTTTGGGCGAGAGATGAGCAGTTCTTC.

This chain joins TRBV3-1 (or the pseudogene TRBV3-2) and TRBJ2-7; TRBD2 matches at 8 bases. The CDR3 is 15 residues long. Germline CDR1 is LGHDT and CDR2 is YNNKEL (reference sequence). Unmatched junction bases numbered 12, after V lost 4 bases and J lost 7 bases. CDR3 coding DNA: TGTGCCAGCAGCCCCTCGGGGGGGAAGATCGCTGAGCAGTACTTC. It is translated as CASSPSGGKIAEQYF.

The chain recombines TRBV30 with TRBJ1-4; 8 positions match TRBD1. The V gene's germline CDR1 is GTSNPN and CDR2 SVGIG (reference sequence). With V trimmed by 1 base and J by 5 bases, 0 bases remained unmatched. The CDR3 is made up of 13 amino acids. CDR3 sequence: CAWSGQGNEKLFF. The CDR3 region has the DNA TGTGCCTGGAGTGGACAGGGGAATGAAAAACTGTTTTTT.

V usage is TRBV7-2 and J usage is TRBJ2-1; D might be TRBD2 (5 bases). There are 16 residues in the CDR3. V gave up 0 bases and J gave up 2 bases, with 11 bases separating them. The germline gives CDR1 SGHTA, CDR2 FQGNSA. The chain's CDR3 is CASSLAQAVAYNEQFF. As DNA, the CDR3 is TGTGCCAGCAGCTTAGCGCAAGCGGTTGCCTACAATGAGCAGTTCTTC.

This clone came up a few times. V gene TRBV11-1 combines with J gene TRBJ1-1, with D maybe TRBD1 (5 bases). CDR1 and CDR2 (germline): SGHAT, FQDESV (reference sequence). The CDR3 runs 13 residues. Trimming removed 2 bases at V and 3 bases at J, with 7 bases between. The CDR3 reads CASSLSGDTEAFF. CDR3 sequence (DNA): TGTGCCAGCAGCTTATCGGGGGACACTGAAGCTTTCTTT.

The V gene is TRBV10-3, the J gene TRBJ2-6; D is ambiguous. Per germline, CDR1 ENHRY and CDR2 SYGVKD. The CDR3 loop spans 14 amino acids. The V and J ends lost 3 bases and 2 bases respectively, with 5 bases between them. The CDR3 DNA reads TGTGCCATCAGTGACGCAGCTGGGGCCAACGTCCTGACTTTC. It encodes CAISDAAGANVLTF.

This chain's CDR3 is CASSPLNEQFF. The CDR3 DNA follows: TGTGCCAGCAGCCCCCTCAATGAGCAGTTCTTC. The V gene is TRBV2, the J gene TRBJ2-1, with no clear D. The V end lost 6 bases, the J end lost 6 bases, and 6 bases lay between the germline ends. This CDR3 contains 11 residues. Germline-derived CDR1 and CDR2 are SNHLY and FYNNEI. Full variable domain (rest looked up from reference TRBV2 and TRBJ2-1): EPEVTQTPSHQVTQMGQEVILRCVPISNHLYFYWYRQILGQKVEFLVSFYNNEISEKSEIFDDQFSVERPDGSNFTLKIRSTKLEDSAMYFCASSPLNEQFFGPGTRLTVL.

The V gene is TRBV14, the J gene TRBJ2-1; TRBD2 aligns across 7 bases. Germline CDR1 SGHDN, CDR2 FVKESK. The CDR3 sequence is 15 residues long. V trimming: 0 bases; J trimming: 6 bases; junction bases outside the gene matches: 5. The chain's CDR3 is CASSQDGLAANEQFF. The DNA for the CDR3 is TGTGCCAGCAGCCAAGATGGGCTAGCGGCCAATGAGCAGTTCTTC.

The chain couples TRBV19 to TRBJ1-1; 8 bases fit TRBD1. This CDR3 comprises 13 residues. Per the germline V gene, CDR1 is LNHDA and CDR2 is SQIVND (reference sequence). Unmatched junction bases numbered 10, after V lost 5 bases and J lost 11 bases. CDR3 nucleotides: TGTGCCAGTAGTGCGTGGACAGGGTACGCTGCTTTCTTT. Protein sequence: CASSAWTGYAAFF. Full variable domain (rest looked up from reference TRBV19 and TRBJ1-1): DGGITQSPKYLFRKEGQNVTLSCEQNLNHDAMYWYRQDPGQGLRLIYYSQIVNDFQKGDIAEGYSVSREKKESFPLTVTSAQKNPTAFYLCASSAWTGYAAFFGQGTRLTVV.

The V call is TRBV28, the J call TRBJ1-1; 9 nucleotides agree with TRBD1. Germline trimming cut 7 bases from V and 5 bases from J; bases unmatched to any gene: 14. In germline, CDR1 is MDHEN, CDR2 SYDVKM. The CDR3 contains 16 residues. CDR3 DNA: TGTGCCAGCATCCGTTTGGACAGGGGTTTTCGGACTGAAGCTTTCTTT. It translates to CASIRLDRGFRTEAFF.

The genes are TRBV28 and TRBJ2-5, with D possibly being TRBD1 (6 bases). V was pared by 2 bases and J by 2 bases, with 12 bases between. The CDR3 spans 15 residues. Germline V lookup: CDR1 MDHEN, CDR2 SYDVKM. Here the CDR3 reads CASSLPGTNQETQYF. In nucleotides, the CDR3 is TGTGCCAGCAGTTTACCCGGGACAAATCAAGAGACCCAGTACTTC.

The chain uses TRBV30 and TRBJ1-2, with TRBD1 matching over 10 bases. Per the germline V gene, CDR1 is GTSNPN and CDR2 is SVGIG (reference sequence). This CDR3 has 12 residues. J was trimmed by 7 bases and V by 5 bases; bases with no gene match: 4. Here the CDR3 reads CAWETGGRGYTF. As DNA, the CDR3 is TGTGCCTGGGAGACAGGGGGCCGTGGCTACACCTTC.

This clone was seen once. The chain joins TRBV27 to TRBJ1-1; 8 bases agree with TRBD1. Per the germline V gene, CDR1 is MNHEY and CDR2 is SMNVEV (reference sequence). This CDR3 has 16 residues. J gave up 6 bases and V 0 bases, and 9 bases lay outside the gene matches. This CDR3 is CASSLSPGQDGPEAFF. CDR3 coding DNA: TGTGCCAGCAGTTTATCCCCGGGACAGGACGGGCCTGAAGCTTTCTTT.

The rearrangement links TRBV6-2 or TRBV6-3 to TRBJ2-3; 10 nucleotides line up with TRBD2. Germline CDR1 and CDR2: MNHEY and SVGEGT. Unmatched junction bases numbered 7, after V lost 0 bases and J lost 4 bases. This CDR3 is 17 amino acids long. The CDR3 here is CASSYSILAGVPDTQYF. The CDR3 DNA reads TGTGCCAGCAGTTACTCCATCCTAGCGGGAGTGCCAGATACGCAGTATTTT.

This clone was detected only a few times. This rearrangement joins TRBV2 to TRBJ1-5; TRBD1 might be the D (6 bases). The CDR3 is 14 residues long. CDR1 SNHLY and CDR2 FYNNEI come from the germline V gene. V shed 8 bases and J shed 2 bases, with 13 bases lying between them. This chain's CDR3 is CASGGLRGNQPQHF. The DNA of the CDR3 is TGTGCCAGCGGGGGCCTTCGGGGCAATCAGCCCCAGCATTTT.

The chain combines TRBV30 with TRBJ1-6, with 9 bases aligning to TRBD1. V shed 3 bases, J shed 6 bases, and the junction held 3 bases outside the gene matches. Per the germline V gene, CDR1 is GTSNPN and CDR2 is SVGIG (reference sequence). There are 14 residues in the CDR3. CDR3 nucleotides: TGTGCCTGGAGACCGGACAGGGGTAATTCACCCCTCCACTTT. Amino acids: CAWRPDRGNSPLHF.